This is a list of T cell receptor beta chains from one sample in a study of T cell responses to AZD1222 COVID-19 vaccine. Produced via immunoSEQ multiplex PCR; TCRdb's table is partial and in-frame only. This table holds fewer than 90,000 clones, around 84% found once. This material consisted of peripheral blood, taken 28 days after the second AZD1222 dose. These receptors were taken from an adult who received the AZD1222 COVID-19 vaccine. CDR3s include the opening cysteine and the closing phenylalanine or tryptophan.

J,V,CDR3
TRBJ2-1,TRBV4-1,CASSQDRGHNEQFF
TRBJ2-3,TRBV4-2,CASSQLTSGGTDTQYF
TRBJ1-5,TRBV6-4,CASPPGANNQPQHF
TRBJ2-5,TRBV3-1/TRBV3-2,CASSQGQKKETQYF
TRBJ1-2,TRBV18,CASSPLEGGNLVF
TRBJ1-4,TRBV5-1,CASSTGKGSEKLFF
TRBJ2-3,TRBV5-1,CASSMSQSTDTQYF
TRBJ2-1,TRBV5-1,CASSPTGRGNEQFF
TRBJ1-3,TRBV19,CASSTTGNLNTIYF
TRBJ2-3,TRBV19,CATRAGVVDTQYF
TRBJ1-2,TRBV6-5,CASSYLGQHYGYTF
TRBJ2-7,TRBV6-5,CASSYSQENEQYF
TRBJ2-2,TRBV5-1,CASKGETNTGELFF
TRBJ1-5,TRBV5-6,CASSLWTDLYSNQPQHF
TRBJ1-5,TRBV7-2,CASSLLINQPQHF
TRBJ1-3,TRBV5-4,CASSRGTDGGNTIYF
TRBJ2-5,TRBV19,CASSIGRRQETQYF
TRBJ2-2,TRBV28,CASNPGGVTGELFF
TRBJ2-7,TRBV6-5,CASRRSGQFSYEQYF
TRBJ2-4,TRBV5-5,CASSLVPGGVYIQYF
TRBJ2-5,TRBV4-2,CASSQGTGEETQYF
TRBJ2-7,TRBV7-2,CASSWVFYGSRPYEQYF
TRBJ2-5,TRBV19,CASSSGRQYQETQYF
TRBJ2-1,TRBV6-5,CASSKTGHNEQFF
TRBJ2-5,TRBV11-3,CASSSDASQETQYF
TRBJ2-7,TRBV6-2/TRBV6-3,CASSLGLAGDNEQYF
TRBJ1-2,TRBV29-1,CSVDSTVGLNYGYTF
TRBJ1-5,TRBV28,CASSLFIGTQFSNQPQHF
TRBJ2-3,TRBV7-3,CASSLMGPRGRSTDTQYF
TRBJ1-2,TRBV25-1,CARQKKGKDRALYGYTF
TRBJ1-3,TRBV5-1,CASAIGGLYSGNTIYF
TRBJ2-3,TRBV3-1/TRBV3-2,CASSHGLPLTDTQYF
TRBJ2-7,TRBV7-8,CASKSLDRGLLEQYF
TRBJ2-7,TRBV5-8,CASSPPPGTSGRPLHF
TRBJ1-5,TRBV11-2,CASSLDNQPQHF
TRBJ2-7,TRBV7-2,CASSLEGLYEQYF
TRBJ1-5,TRBV18,CASSPGKGANQPQHF
TRBJ1-3,TRBV19,CASSIAGGDSPAGNTIYF
TRBJ2-7,TRBV9,CASSEGGTSGGGQYF
TRBJ1-6,TRBV6-6,CASVDRTGRNSPLHF
TRBJ2-5,TRBV24-1,CATSDLGFTGQETQYF
TRBJ2-7,TRBV4-2,CASSEDRGQYF
TRBJ1-2,TRBV27,CASSFSRDRYGYTF
TRBJ1-1,TRBV3-1/TRBV3-2,CASSQVLTRGTEAFF
TRBJ2-2,TRBV7-7,CASARAGTGELFF
TRBJ2-3,TRBV24-1,CATSDPGLLGVDTQYF
TRBJ2-7,TRBV7-9,CASSFENRVGYEQYF